The 27 T cell receptor beta chains given below trace back to one sample, sequenced in a study of shared clonotypes between healthy human individuals. Assay: immunoSEQ multiplex PCR; the TCRdb copy retains only in-frame clones and omits some. Of a few hundred thousand clones detected, about 70% appear once; the ten largest clones hold roughly a tenth. Material: memory CD4+ T cells sorted from blood. Subset defined: CD45RA-negative fraction. The origin of the receptors is a man aged 30-40 years in good health.

The V call is TRBV7-8, the J call TRBJ2-4; TRBD1 or TRBD2 may be the D gene (5 bases each). The CDR3 covers 16 residues. Germline V gene sequence: CDR1 SGHVS, CDR2 FQNEAQ. Trimming took 1 base from V and 6 from J, leaving 16 bases between them. The CDR3 reads CASSLGPRIGTNIQYF. CDR3 bases: TGTGCCAGCAGCTTAGGTCCCAGAATTGGGACAAACATTCAGTACTTC.

A few counts support this clone. CDR3 loop: CASSEVVGEGFF. The DNA for the CDR3 is TGTGCCAGCAGTGAAGTCGTGGGGGAGGGGTTCTTC. J is TRBJ2-1 and V is TRBV2; TRBD2 agrees at 7 bases. The CDR3 is 12 amino acids. After removal of 1 base from V and 15 bases from J, the junction contained 6 bases not matched to a gene. The germline V gene has CDR1 SNHLY and CDR2 FYNNEI.

Regarding this clone: A much larger clone differs by one base, so this may be a read error. A read error is likely, as this CDR3 ends without the conserved phenylalanine or tryptophan. The V and J genes are TRBV25-1 and TRBJ1-1; TRBD1 might be the D (5 bases). The CDR3 totals 15 residues. V was shortened by 5 bases and J by 4 bases, with 17 bases between the two germline ends. Germline V lookup: CDR1 MGHDK, CDR2 SYGVNS. CDR3 bases: TGTGCCAGCAGTTTCTTGCAGGGTGCTGGCACTGAAGCTTTCCTT. Translation: CASSFLQGAGTEAFL.

V usage is TRBV5-6 and J usage is TRBJ2-5, with D unresolved. The germline V and J ends were trimmed by 0 bases and 3 bases, with 9 bases remaining between them. The CDR3 contains 14 residues. CDR1 SGHDT and CDR2 YYEEEE come from the germline V gene. CDR3 protein: CASSLVMGKETQYF. The CDR3 DNA sequence: TGTGCCAGCAGCTTGGTTATGGGGAAAGAGACCCAGTACTTC.

The J gene is TRBJ2-7, the V gene TRBV15, with D unresolved. CDR1 and CDR2 (germline): LNHNV, YYDKDF (reference sequence). Trimming cost V 0 bases and J 6 bases, with 15 bases left between them. CDR3 length: 15 residues. The CDR3 here is CATSRDYNSPGEQYF. CDR3 DNA sequence: TGTGCCACCAGCAGAGACTATAATTCCCCTGGCGAGCAGTACTTC.

This sequence joins TRBV5-1 and TRBJ2-7; TRBD1 matches at 8 bases. There are 15 residues in the CDR3. In germline, CDR1 is SGHRS, CDR2 YFSETQ. J was trimmed by 4 bases and V by 3 bases; bases with no gene match: 9. CDR3 nucleotide sequence: TGCGCCAGCAGCTCCCCCGGGACAGGCCAATACGAGCAGTACTTC. This sequence encodes CASSSPGTGQYEQYF.

V gene TRBV9 combines with J gene TRBJ2-7; 9 bases map to TRBD2. V lost 4 bases, J lost 7 bases, and 12 bases stayed unmatched. The V gene's germline CDR1 is SGDLS and CDR2 YYNGEE. CDR3 length: 15 residues. The CDR3 DNA reads TGTGCCAGCAGCCCGACCGGGACTAGCCCTTTTGAGCAGTACTTC. Protein: CASSPTGTSPFEQYF.

This clone has a single count. V and J are TRBV5-4 and TRBJ1-1, with D tentatively TRBD1 (5 bases). V was trimmed by 4 bases and J by 4 bases, leaving 8 bases between them. Germline assignment: CDR1 SGHNT and CDR2 YYREEE (reference sequence). The CDR3 has 12 residues. This CDR3 is CASSKQGTEAFF. The CDR3 DNA reads TGTGCCAGCAGCAAGCAGGGCACTGAAGCTTTCTTT.

This chain links TRBV9 with TRBJ2-2, with D unresolved. In germline, CDR1 is SGDLS, CDR2 YYNGEE. The CDR3 has 14 amino acids. The V and J ends lost 5 bases and 2 bases respectively, with 10 bases between them. The CDR3 here is CASRTAINTGELFF. In DNA, the CDR3 is TGTGCCAGCAGAACGGCGATTAACACCGGGGAGCTGTTTTTT.

This clone appeared many times. The chain recombines TRBV7-9 with TRBJ1-2; D is unresolved. The V end lost 5 bases, the J end lost 1 base, and 14 bases lay between the germline ends. The CDR3 sequence is 15 residues long. Germline lookup yields CDR1 SEHNR and CDR2 FQNEAQ (reference sequence). The CDR3 sequence: CASSLGAAVNYGYTF. CDR3 nucleotide sequence: TGTGCCAGCAGCCTAGGAGCAGCTGTTAACTATGGCTACACCTTC.

The sample holds many counts of this clone. The rearrangement links TRBV4-2 to TRBJ2-7, with D perhaps TRBD2 (6 bases). Trimming took off 5 bases at V and 2 bases at J, with 16 bases between the two ends. This CDR3 spans 15 amino acids. The germline V gene encodes CDR1 LGHNA and CDR2 YNFKEQ. The CDR3 region has the DNA TGTGCCAGCAGCGAAAGGAGGGCGCCTACCTACGAGCAGTACTTC. This codes for CASSERRAPTYEQYF.

The chain employs TRBV29-1 and TRBJ2-5; TRBD2 matches at 14 bases. Germline V gene data show CDR1 as SQVTM and CDR2 as ANQGSEA. V was clipped by 6 bases and J by 6 bases; unmatched bases: 9. The CDR3 contains 15 residues. CDR3 coding DNA: TGCAGCGTCTTCTCCGGGACTAGCGGGAGCCAGACCCAGTACTTC. Translation gives CSVFSGTSGSQTQYF. The variable domain in full, with the rest retrieved from reference TRBV29-1 and TRBJ2-5, is SAVISQKPSRDICQRGTSLTIQCQVDSQVTMMFWYRQQPGQSLTLIATANQGSEATYESGFVIDKFPISRPNLTFSTLTVSNMSPEDSSIYLCSVFSGTSGSQTQYFGPGTRLLVL.

The chain uses TRBV7-2 and TRBJ1-1; possible D gene TRBD1, 6 bases. V dropped 5 bases and J dropped 2 bases, with 18 bases sitting between them. The CDR3 is 16 residues long. Germline V CDR1 and CDR2: SGHTA, FQGNSA. The chain's CDR3 is CASSPPRGPGNTEAFF. CDR3 coding DNA: TGTGCCAGCAGCCCACCACGGGGGCCAGGAAACACTGAAGCTTTCTTT.

V usage is TRBV27 and J usage is TRBJ2-7; 12 bases line up with TRBD1. This CDR3 has 16 amino acids. V lost 3 bases to trimming and J lost 4 bases; unmatched junction nucleotides: 7. Germline assignment: CDR1 MNHEY and CDR2 SMNVEV (reference sequence). The CDR3 coding sequence is TGTGCCAGCAGTTTCCCCGGGACAGGGGGCACGTACGAGCAGTACTTC. Translating gives CASSFPGTGGTYEQYF.

The chain links TRBV7-8 to TRBJ1-1, with D possibly matching TRBD1 (6 bases). Trimming left V 0 bases short and J 9 bases short, with 14 bases between. This CDR3 contains 14 residues. Per the germline V gene, CDR1 is SGHVS and CDR2 is FQNEAQ. The CDR3 sequence: CASSLAVTGAQAFF. CDR3 nucleotides: TGTGCCAGCAGCTTAGCGGTTACGGGGGCGCAAGCTTTCTTT.

V is TRBV2 and J is TRBJ2-7; 13 bases fit TRBD2. This CDR3 region has 19 residues. The V gene end was trimmed by 5 bases and the J gene end by 0 bases; junction bases not matched to a gene: 13. Germline V gene lookup returns CDR1 SNHLY and CDR2 FYNNEI. DNA of the CDR3: TGTGCCAGCAGTCATGACTCCAGCGGACTAGCGGGGGACTCCTACGAGCAGTACTTC. Encoded protein: CASSHDSSGLAGDSYEQYF.

There are many counts of this clone. This chain joins TRBV6-6 and TRBJ2-3; D unresolved. Looked up from germline, CDR1 is MNHNY and CDR2 is SVGAGI (reference sequence). CDR3 length: 16 amino acids. Trimming left V 0 bases short and J 4 bases short, with 14 bases between. The CDR3 protein is CASSYSTIARPDTQYF. CDR3 nucleotides: TGTGCCAGCAGTTACTCGACCATCGCACGTCCAGATACGCAGTATTTT.

A note on this clone: Other DNA sequences in the sample encode the same CDR3. The gene calls are TRBV5-1 and TRBJ1-5; tentative D call: TRBD1 (5 bases). V gave up 0 bases and J gave up 4 bases, with 8 bases separating them. The CDR3 is 14 residues long. Germline V gene sequence: CDR1 SGHRS, CDR2 YFSETQ. The CDR3 nucleotides are TGCGCCAGCAGCTTGGAACCAGGGAATCAGCCCCAGCATTTT. This translates into CASSLEPGNQPQHF.

This clone has a handful of counts. The chain links TRBV5-4 to TRBJ1-1, with D tentatively TRBD1 (6 bases). The CDR3 runs 15 residues. V gave up 3 bases and J gave up 1 base, with 13 bases separating them. Germline-derived CDR1 and CDR2 are SGHNT and YYREEE (reference sequence). The CDR3 nucleotides read TGTGCCAGCAGCTCCCCGTTAGGGGGGAACACTGAAGCTTTCTTT. Translating gives CASSSPLGGNTEAFF.

The genes are TRBV4-2 and TRBJ2-7; D not certain. V was clipped by 0 bases and J by 3 bases, with 12 bases between them. Germline V gives CDR1 LGHNA, CDR2 YNFKEQ. This CDR3 region has 15 residues. Here the CDR3 reads CASSQDHNALYEQYF. The CDR3 region has the DNA TGTGCCAGCAGCCAAGACCATAACGCCCTCTACGAGCAGTACTTC.

The chain combines TRBV5-6 with TRBJ2-3; the D gene could be TRBD1 or TRBD2 (6 bases each). Germline V gene sequence: CDR1 SGHDT, CDR2 YYEEEE. The CDR3 covers 14 residues. Trimming pared 0 bases from V and 8 bases from J, leaving 13 bases between. CDR3 bases: TGTGCCAGCAGCTTGGAACAGGGAGCGGGTACGCAGTATTTT. Its protein product is CASSLEQGAGTQYF.

The chain links TRBV2 to TRBJ1-2; D is perhaps TRBD1 (6 bases). CDR3 size: 15 residues. Germline V gene lookup returns CDR1 SNHLY and CDR2 FYNNEI. Trimming removed 1 base at V and 4 bases at J, with 13 bases between. As DNA, the CDR3 is TGTGCCAGCAGTGAAGGTTGGGACAAGGGCTATGGCTACACCTTC. Protein sequence: CASSEGWDKGYGYTF.

The chain is built from TRBV2 and TRBJ2-7, with 8 bases matching TRBD2. Germline V gene sequence: CDR1 SNHLY, CDR2 FYNNEI. Trimming cost V 3 bases and J 4 bases; bases outside gene matches: 8. The CDR3 covers 15 residues. The CDR3 nucleotides read TGTGCCAGCAGTGAGGCGAGCGGGAGCGGTTACGAGCAGTACTTC. Protein product: CASSEASGSGYEQYF.

Regarding this clone: One base away lies a much larger clone, so this may be a sequencing read error. This chain connects TRBV6-5 to TRBJ1-2; 8 bases agree with TRBD1. V shed 6 bases, J shed 8 bases, and the junction held 11 bases outside the gene matches. Germline assignment: CDR1 MNHEY and CDR2 SVGAGI. CDR3 length equals 14 residues. The DNA for the CDR3 is TGTGCCAGCAGCCCGGACAGGGCTGTGTGGGGCTACACCTTC. Translation gives CASSPDRAVWGYTF.

The chain has TRBV19 and TRBJ1-4; a possible D gene is TRBD1 (6 bases). The germline gives CDR1 LNHDA, CDR2 SQIVND (reference sequence). V shed 5 bases and J shed 5 bases, with 15 bases lying between them. The CDR3 runs to 15 residues. CDR3 residues: CASSEPGHSNEKLFF. The DNA for the CDR3 is TGTGCCAGTAGTGAGCCGGGACATTCGAATGAAAAACTGTTTTTT.

The rearrangement links TRBV29-1 to TRBJ2-3; 10 nucleotides line up with TRBD2. The CDR3 spans 15 residues. The germline gives CDR1 SQVTM, CDR2 ANQGSEA. V was clipped by 1 base and J by 3 bases; unmatched bases: 4. Written as DNA, the CDR3 is TGCAGCGTTGAAGCTCCTAGCGGGAGAACAGATACGCAGTATTTT. Residues: CSVEAPSGRTDTQYF.

On this clone itself: At one end the junction does not follow the germline gene, possibly because of a read error. The rearrangement joins TRBV5-8 to TRBJ2-5; 9 bases agree with TRBD1. CDR1 SGHTS and CDR2 YDEGEE come from the germline V gene. The CDR3 runs to 15 residues. The CDR3 bases are TGTGCCAGCAGCTTGGTCGGGACAGGGTCCGAGATCCAGTACTTC. Protein sequence: CASSLVGTGSEIQYF.